The 13 T cell receptor beta chains below come from one sample, sequenced in a study of response to subunit inactivated influenza vaccine. TCRdb redid the calling of the RT-PCR reads with MiXCR, one entry per CDR3 protein. Of some 850,000 distinct CDR3 sequences listed, less than 20% are singletons. This specimen consisted of PBMCs from blood, obtained around 5 days after vaccination. The receptors were sampled from a man aged 45 to 65 who received an inactivated influenza vaccine.

This chain joins TRBV5-4 and TRBJ2-5; 10 positions match TRBD2. The junction had 19 bases not matched to a gene; V was cut back by 1 base and J by 7 bases. Germline values: CDR1 SGHNT, CDR2 YYREEE (reference sequence). This CDR3 comprises 19 residues. CDR3 in amino acids: CASSLRRLAGAGHYGTQYF. CDR3 nucleotides: TGTGCCAGCAGCTTGCGCCGTCTAGCGGGGGCCGGTCATTATGGGACCCAGTACTTC.

The chain combines TRBV29-1 with TRBJ2-7; 7 bases map to TRBD2. Germline values: CDR1 SQVTM, CDR2 ANQGSEA. Trimming removed 1 base from V and 3 bases from J; junction bases left unmatched: 0. The CDR3 spans 12 residues. The CDR3 loop is CSVEGGGYEQYF. The CDR3 region has the DNA TGCAGCGTTGAAGGCGGGGGCTACGAGCAGTACTTC.

This chain uses TRBV20-1 with TRBJ2-1; maybe TRBD2 (5 bases). Trimming removed 4 bases at V and 7 bases at J, with 23 bases between. Germline V gene sequence: CDR1 DFQATT, CDR2 SNEGSKA (reference sequence). The CDR3 consists of 16 residues. For the CDR3, the DNA is TGCAGTGCTATGGACTTCCTCACCGCCCCGAGGAATGAGCAGTTCTTC. It is translated as CSAMDFLTAPRNEQFF.

V usage is TRBV15 and J usage is TRBJ2-3; the D is unclear. CDR1 is LNHNV, CDR2 YYDKDF, per germline (reference sequence). Trimming removed 0 bases from V and 2 bases from J, with 9 bases in between. The length of the CDR3 is 15 residues. CDR3 in amino acids: CATSRDYSITDTQYF. CDR3 nucleotides: TGTGCCACCAGCAGAGATTACAGCATCACAGATACGCAGTATTTT.

This clonotype turned up a few times. The rearrangement links TRBV28 to TRBJ2-7; perhaps TRBD2 as D (6 bases). Germline V gives CDR1 MDHEN, CDR2 SYDVKM. The length of the CDR3 is 15 residues. Trimming removed 6 bases from V and 3 bases from J, with 18 bases in between. The DNA for the CDR3 is TGTGCCAGCAGCCAAGCCCGGGACTCCCACTACGAGCAGTACTTC. Translating gives CASSQARDSHYEQYF.

This clonotype was detected many times. The CDR3 DNA reads TGTGCCAGCAGCGTAGCCCCAGCAGATACGCAGTATTTT. It codes for CASSVAPADTQYF. The chain joins TRBV9 to TRBJ2-3; D is undetermined. Trimming removed 0 bases at V and 4 bases at J, with 6 bases between. Germline CDR1 and CDR2: SGDLS and YYNGEE. The length of the CDR3 is 13 residues.

This chain's CDR3 is CASSQDHPGLAGDLAKNIQYF. The CDR3 DNA is TGTGCCAGCAGCCAAGATCATCCAGGACTAGCGGGAGACCTAGCCAAAAACATTCAGTACTTC. The chain employs TRBV4-2 and TRBJ2-4; 13 bases are shared with TRBD2. Germline CDR1 reads LGHNA; CDR2 reads YNFKEQ. V lost 0 bases, J lost 0 bases, and 11 bases stayed unmatched. The CDR3 has 21 residues.

This clonotype was counted only a few times. This sequence joins TRBV12-3 or TRBV12-4 and TRBJ2-1; TRBD2 is a possible D gene (6 bases). This CDR3 has 14 residues. Trimming took 5 bases from V and 9 from J, leaving 17 bases between them. The CDR3 nucleotides are TGTGCCAGCAGTCCCGGACGACTAGTCGGTGAGCAGTTCTTC. Translation: CASSPGRLVGEQFF.

This clonotype has a count of ten or more. DNA for the CDR3: TGTGCCACCAGCGTGACGGACAGGGCCCAAGAGACCCAGTACTTC. This encodes CATSVTDRAQETQYF. The rearrangement uses TRBV15 and TRBJ2-5; 8 bases are shared with TRBD1. Germline lookup yields CDR1 LNHNV and CDR2 YYDKDF (reference sequence). The CDR3 has 15 residues. J was trimmed by 1 base and V by 5 bases; bases with no gene match: 6.

The genes are TRBV29-1 and TRBJ2-1, with unresolved D. Trimming left V 8 bases short and J 2 bases short, with 4 bases between. The CDR3 covers 10 residues. From germline, CDR1 is SQVTM and CDR2 ANQGSEA. The CDR3 DNA reads TGCAGCACTGCCTACAATGAGCAGTTCTTC. The encoded protein is CSTAYNEQFF.

In DNA, the CDR3 is TGCAGTGCTAGACAAATCCGGGACAGGGGGCTACTTACCACCTACGAGCAGTACTTC. It is translated as CSARQIRDRGLLTTYEQYF. The J gene is TRBJ2-7, the V gene TRBV20-1, with 12 bases matching TRBD1. Trimming removed 2 bases from V and 2 bases from J; junction bases left unmatched: 16. CDR1 is DFQATT and CDR2 is SNEGSKA in the germline V gene (reference sequence). The CDR3 is 19 residues long.

This clonotype came up a few times. The chain uses TRBV5-8 and TRBJ2-7; TRBD2 aligns across 9 bases. This CDR3 has 17 amino acids. J gave up 0 bases and V 3 bases, and 10 bases lay outside the gene matches. The germline gives CDR1 SGHTS, CDR2 YDEGEE. The CDR3 is CASSSVTSGFSSYEQYF. The CDR3 bases are TGTGCCAGCAGCTCGGTGACTAGCGGTTTTAGCTCCTACGAGCAGTACTTC.

This clonotype showed up just a few times. The V and J genes are TRBV6-2 or TRBV6-3 and TRBJ1-1, with no clear D. Trimming removed 7 bases from V and 0 bases from J, with 9 bases in between. The CDR3 covers 13 residues. CDR1 is MNHEY and CDR2 is SVGEGT in the germline V gene. This chain's CDR3 is CASIDKLNTEAFF. The DNA of the CDR3 is TGTGCCAGCATAGACAAATTGAACACTGAAGCTTTCTTT.